What follows describes a single TCR beta chain. Blood CD8+ and CD4+ T cells underwent high-throughput TCR beta sequencing. It was negative isolation that provided the CD8+ and CD4+ T cells, whereas TEMRA cells were enriched by FACS. Trimming left V 7 bases short and J 0 bases short, with 7 bases between. This CDR3 is built from 14 residues. Germline V gene lookup returns CDR1 SGHVS and CDR2 FQNEAQ. This sample was included in a study of CD8 T cells in Susac syndrome. RNA, at roughly 0.45 to 1 ug, was reverse transcribed with random hexamers. A multiplex approach, immunoSEQ multiplex PCR, amplified TCR beta CDR3 across 54 Vbeta and 13 Jbeta. TCRdb reanalysed the immunoSEQ multiplex PCR reads using MiXCR and keeps one entry per CDR3 protein. The sample contains about 47,000 distinct CDR3 sequences, about 92% of which appear only once.

The sample taken for sequencing was CD8+ T cells from PBMCs. The sequence was obtained from a human donor in good health. V usage is TRBV7-8 and J usage is TRBJ2-6, with D possibly matching TRBD1 (6 bases). Written as DNA, the CDR3 is TGTGCCAGCAAGGGGGTCTCTGGGGCCAACGTCCTGACTTTC. It codes for CASKGVSGANVLTF.